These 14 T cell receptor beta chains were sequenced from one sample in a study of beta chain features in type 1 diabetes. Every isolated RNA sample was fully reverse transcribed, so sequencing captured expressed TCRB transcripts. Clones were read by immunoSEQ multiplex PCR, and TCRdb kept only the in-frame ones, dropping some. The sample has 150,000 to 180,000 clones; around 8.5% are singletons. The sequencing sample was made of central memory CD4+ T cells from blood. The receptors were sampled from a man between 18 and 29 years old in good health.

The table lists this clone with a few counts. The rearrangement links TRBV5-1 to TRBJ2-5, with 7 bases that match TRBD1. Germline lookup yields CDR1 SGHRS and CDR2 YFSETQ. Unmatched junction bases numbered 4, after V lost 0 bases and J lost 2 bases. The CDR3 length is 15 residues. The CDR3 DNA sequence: TGCGCCAGCAGCTTGGTTGGGACAGCACAAGAGACCCAGTACTTC. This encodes CASSLVGTAQETQYF. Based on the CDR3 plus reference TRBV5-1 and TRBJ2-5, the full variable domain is KAGVTQTPRYLIKTRGQQVTLSCSPISGHRSVSWYQQTPGQGLQFLFEYFSETQRNKGNFPGRFSGRQFSNSRSEMNVSTLELGDSALYLCASSLVGTAQETQYFGPGTRLLVL.

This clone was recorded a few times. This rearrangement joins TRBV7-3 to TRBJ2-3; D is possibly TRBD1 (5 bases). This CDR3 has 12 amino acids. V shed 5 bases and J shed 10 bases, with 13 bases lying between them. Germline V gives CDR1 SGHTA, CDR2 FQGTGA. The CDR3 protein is CASSPSQGAQYF. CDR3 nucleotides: TGTGCCAGCAGCCCCTCCCAGGGTGCGCAGTATTTT.

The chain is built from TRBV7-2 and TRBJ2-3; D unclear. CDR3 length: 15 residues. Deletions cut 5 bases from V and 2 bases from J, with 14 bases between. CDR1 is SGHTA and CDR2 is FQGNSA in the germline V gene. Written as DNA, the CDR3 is TGTGCCAGCAGCCCTCCAGTAGCAAACACAGATACGCAGTATTTT. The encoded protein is CASSPPVANTDTQYF.

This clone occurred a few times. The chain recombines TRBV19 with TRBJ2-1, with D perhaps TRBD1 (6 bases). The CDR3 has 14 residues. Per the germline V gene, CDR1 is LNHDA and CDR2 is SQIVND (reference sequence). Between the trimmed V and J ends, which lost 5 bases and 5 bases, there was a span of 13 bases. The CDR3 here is CASSLGTHNNEQFF. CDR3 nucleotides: TGTGCCAGTAGTTTGGGGACACACAACAATGAGCAGTTCTTC.

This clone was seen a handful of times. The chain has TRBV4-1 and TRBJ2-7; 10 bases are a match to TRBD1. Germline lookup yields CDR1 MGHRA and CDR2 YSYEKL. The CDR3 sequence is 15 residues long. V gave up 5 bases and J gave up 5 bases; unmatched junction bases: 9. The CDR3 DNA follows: TGCGCCAGCAGCGCTCGACAGGGGGCAAGCGACGAGCAGTACTTC. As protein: CASSARQGASDEQYF.

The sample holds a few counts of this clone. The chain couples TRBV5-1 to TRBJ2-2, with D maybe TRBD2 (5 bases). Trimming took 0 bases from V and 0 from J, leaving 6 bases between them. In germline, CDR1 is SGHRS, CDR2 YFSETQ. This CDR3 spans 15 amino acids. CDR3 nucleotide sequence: TGCGCCAGCAGCTTGGCCGGGGCGAACACCGGGGAGCTGTTTTTT. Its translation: CASSLAGANTGELFF.

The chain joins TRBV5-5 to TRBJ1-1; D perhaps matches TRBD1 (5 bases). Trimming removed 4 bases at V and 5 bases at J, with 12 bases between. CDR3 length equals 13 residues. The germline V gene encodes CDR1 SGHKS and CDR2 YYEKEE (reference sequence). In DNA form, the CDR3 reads TGTGCCAGCAGCCCCGGGGGTCGAACTGAAGCTTTCTTT. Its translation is CASSPGGRTEAFF.

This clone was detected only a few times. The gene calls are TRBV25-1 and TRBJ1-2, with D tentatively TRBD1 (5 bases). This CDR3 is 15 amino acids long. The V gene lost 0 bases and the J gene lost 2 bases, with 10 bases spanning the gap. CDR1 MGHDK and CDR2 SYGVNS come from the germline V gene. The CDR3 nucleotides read TGTGCCAGCAGTGAATATCAAGCAGGGAACTATGGCTACACCTTC. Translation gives CASSEYQAGNYGYTF.

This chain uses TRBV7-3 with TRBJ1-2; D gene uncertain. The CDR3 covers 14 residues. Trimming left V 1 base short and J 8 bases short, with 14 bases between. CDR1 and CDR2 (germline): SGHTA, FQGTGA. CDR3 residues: CASSLSPGNLGYTF. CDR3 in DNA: TGTGCCAGCAGCTTAAGTCCGGGTAACCTCGGCTACACCTTC.

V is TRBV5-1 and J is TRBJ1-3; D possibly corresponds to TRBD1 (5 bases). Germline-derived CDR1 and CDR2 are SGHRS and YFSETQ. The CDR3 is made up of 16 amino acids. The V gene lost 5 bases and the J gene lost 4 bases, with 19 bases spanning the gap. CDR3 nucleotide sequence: TGCGCCAGCAGGCGTCAGGCAGGGCCTTTCGGAAACACCATATATTTT. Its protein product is CASRRQAGPFGNTIYF. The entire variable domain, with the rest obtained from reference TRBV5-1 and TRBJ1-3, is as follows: KAGVTQTPRYLIKTRGQQVTLSCSPISGHRSVSWYQQTPGQGLQFLFEYFSETQRNKGNFPGRFSGRQFSNSRSEMNVSTLELGDSALYLCASRRQAGPFGNTIYFGEGSWLTVV.

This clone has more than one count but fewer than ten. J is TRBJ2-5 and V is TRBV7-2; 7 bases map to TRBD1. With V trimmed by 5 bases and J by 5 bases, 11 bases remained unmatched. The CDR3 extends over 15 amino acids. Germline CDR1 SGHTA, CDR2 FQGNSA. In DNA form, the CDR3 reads TGTGCCAGCAGCCGACCAACAGGGACAGTGGAGACCCAGTACTTC. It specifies CASSRPTGTVETQYF.

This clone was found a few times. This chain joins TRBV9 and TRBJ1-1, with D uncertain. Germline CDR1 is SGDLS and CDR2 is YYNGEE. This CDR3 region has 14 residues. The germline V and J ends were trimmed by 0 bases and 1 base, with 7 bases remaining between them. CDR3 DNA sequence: TGTGCCAGCAGCGTAGGGGCTGGGAACACTGAAGCTTTCTTT. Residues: CASSVGAGNTEAFF.

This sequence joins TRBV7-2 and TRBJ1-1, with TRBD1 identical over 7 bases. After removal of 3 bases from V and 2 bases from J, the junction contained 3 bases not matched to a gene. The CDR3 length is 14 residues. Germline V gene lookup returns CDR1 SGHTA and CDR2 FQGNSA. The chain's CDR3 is CASSLRTGNTEAFF. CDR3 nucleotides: TGTGCCAGCAGCTTGAGGACAGGCAACACTGAAGCTTTCTTT.

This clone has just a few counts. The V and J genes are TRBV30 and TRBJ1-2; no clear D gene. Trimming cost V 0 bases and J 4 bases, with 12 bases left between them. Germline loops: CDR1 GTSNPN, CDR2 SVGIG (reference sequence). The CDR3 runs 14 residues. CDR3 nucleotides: TGTGCCTGGAGTGTACTGGGAGCGGGCTATGGCTACACCTTC. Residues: CAWSVLGAGYGYTF.